Listed below are T cell receptor beta chains from one sample, sequenced in a study of control samples from healthy donors and cancer patients. Using immunoSEQ multiplex PCR, the repertoire was profiled, and TCRdb retains in-frame clones only, with some absent. The table lists roughly 100,000 clones, more than 90% of them singletons, with approximately 3% in the top ten. The specimen sequenced was blood. These receptors were taken from a human donor in good health. The donor label of this sample is uncertain. Each CDR3 is given with its conserved first and last residue. The D gene is left open where the match is weak. The listing skips clone size in some rows; elsewhere it reads once, few, many or a size class.

NA,TRBJ1-3,TRBV6-2/TRBV6-3,NA,16,TGTGCCAGCAGTTGGAGCGGACAGCTCTCTGGAAACACCATATATTTT,CASSWSGQLSGNTIYF
NA,TRBJ2-3,TRBV7-2,NA,15,TGTGCCAGCAGCCACTCTAGGCCCAGCACAGATACGCAGTATTTT,CASSHSRPSTDTQYF
NA,TRBJ1-3,TRBV15,NA,16,TGTGCCACCAGCAGAGATCGGCAGGGCCTTGGAAACACCATATATTTT,CATSRDRQGLGNTIYF
TRBD2,TRBJ2-7,TRBV5-6,once,14,TGTGCCAGCAGCTTGCGGGGGGGCAGCGGTGAGCAGTACTTC,CASSLRGGSGEQYF
TRBD1,TRBJ1-4,TRBV4-3,NA,20,TGCGCCAGCAGCCCCTTGGTTCCCGGGACAGGGGGTGGGGGATATGAAAAACTGTTTTTT,CASSPLVPGTGGGGYEKLFF
NA,TRBJ2-3,TRBV20-1,NA,11,TGCAGTGCTACTAGCACAGATACGCAGTATTTT,CSATSTDTQYF
TRBD2,TRBJ2-3,TRBV7-9,NA,15,TGTGCCAGCAGCGAGACGGGGGGGCGGACAGATACGCAGTATTTT,CASSETGGRTDTQYF
NA,TRBJ1-6,TRBV6-5,NA,15,TGTGCCAGCATCTTTGACAGAGCGGATAATTCACCCCTCCACTTT,CASIFDRADNSPLHF
NA,TRBJ2-7,TRBV19,NA,15,TGTGCCAGTAGTCCGGAGAGTCTTTCCTCTTACGAGCAGTACTTC,CASSPESLSSYEQYF
NA,TRBJ1-6,TRBV19,NA,14,TGTGCCAGTAGTATGGTAGGACGAAATTCACCCCTCCACTTT,CASSMVGRNSPLHF
NA,TRBJ1-5,TRBV5-1,NA,16,TGCGCCAGCAGCTGGGGCAGCGGGGGGACTGATCAGCCCCAGCATTTT,CASSWGSGGTDQPQHF
TRBD1,TRBJ1-2,TRBV30,NA,15,TGTGCCTGGAGTGTCATCGGACAGGGGGCCTATGGCTACACCTTC,CAWSVIGQGAYGYTF
TRBD2,TRBJ2-1,TRBV7-8,NA,15,TGTGCCAGCAGCTCCTATAGCGGGGGATACAATGAGCAGTTCTTC,CASSSYSGGYNEQFF
NA,TRBJ1-1,TRBV12-3/TRBV12-4,NA,13,TGTGCCAGCAGTTTGGTAGGGGCGGCTGAAGCTTTCTTT,CASSLVGAAEAFF
NA,TRBJ1-1,TRBV3-1/TRBV3-2,NA,14,TGTGCCAGCAGCCAAGTACAGGGTGACACTGAAGCTTTCTTT,CASSQVQGDTEAFF
NA,TRBJ2-2,TRBV4-2,many,15,TGTGCCAGCAGCCAAGGGACAGAGAACACCGGGGAGCTGTTTTTT,CASSQGTENTGELFF
TRBD1,TRBJ2-3,TRBV29-1,few,16,TGCAGCGTTGTTTTTCCGGGACAGGGGATTCGAGATACGCAGTATTTT,CSVVFPGQGIRDTQYF
NA,TRBJ1-1,TRBV29-1,NA,11,TGCAGCGTTGAATTTGGCAACGAAGCTTTCTTT,CSVEFGNEAFF
NA,TRBJ1-1,TRBV14,NA,11,TGTGCCAGCAGCCACGACAGTGGGGCTTTCTTT,CASSHDSGAFF
NA,TRBJ1-5,TRBV19,NA,12,TGTGCCAGTAGACGGAACGATCAGCCCCAGCATTTT,CASRRNDQPQHF
TRBD1,TRBJ1-3,TRBV5-5,NA,15,TGTGCCAGCAGCTTGGAGGACAGGGCTGGAAACACCATATATTTT,CASSLEDRAGNTIYF
TRBD1,TRBJ1-5,TRBV5-6,few,15,TGTGCCAGCAGCTTGCTGGACAGGGCTGATCAGCCCCAGCATTTT,CASSLLDRADQPQHF
NA,TRBJ1-1,TRBV12-3/TRBV12-4,NA,12,TGTGCCAGCAGCTCCGTAGGGGGTGAAGCTTTCTTT,CASSSVGGEAFF
NA,TRBJ1-6,TRBV19,NA,14,TGTGCCAGTAGTATTGCAGTGCGTAATTCACCCCTCCACTTT,CASSIAVRNSPLHF
NA,TRBJ1-1,TRBV2,once,15,TGTGCCAGCAGTGAAGGGCAGGGGATGAACACTGAAGCTTTCTTT,CASSEGQGMNTEAFF
NA,TRBJ1-1,TRBV6-5,NA,15,TGTGCCAGCACCGACCGACTGGGGGGGCTCACTGAAGCTTTCTTT,CASTDRLGGLTEAFF
TRBD1,TRBJ1-6,TRBV4-2,NA,17,TGTGCCAGCAGCCAGCAAGGGACAGTCCAAGGAAATTCACCCCTCCACTTT,CASSQQGTVQGNSPLHF
TRBD1,TRBJ2-7,TRBV2,NA,14,TGTGCCAGCAGGCCCAGACAGGGGAGGTACGAGCAGTACTTC,CASRPRQGRYEQYF
TRBD2,TRBJ2-1,TRBV11-3,NA,16,TGTGCCAGCAGCACTTGGACTAGCGGGGACTCCAATGAGCAGTTCTTC,CASSTWTSGDSNEQFF
NA,TRBJ2-2,TRBV28,NA,14,TGTGCCAGCAGTTTATGGGCCAGAACCGGGGAGCTGTTTTTT,CASSLWARTGELFF
NA,TRBJ2-3,TRBV29-1,NA,14,TGCAGCGGGGGGGCCAATACGCTCACAGATACGCAGTATTTT,CSGGANTLTDTQYF
NA,TRBJ1-2,TRBV27,few,14,TGTGCCAGCAGTCTAGGGGGACTTAACTATGGCTACACCTTC,CASSLGGLNYGYTF